This is a list of T cell receptor beta chains from one sample in a study of shared clonotypes between healthy human individuals. The table came from immunoSEQ multiplex PCR; TCRdb's copy has only in-frame clones and leaves some out. The sample has 650,000 to 800,000 clones, about 91% seen once. The sequenced sample consisted of naive CD8+ T cells sorted from blood. The receptor set was obtained from a man aged 25-40 years in good health. Each CDR3 is given with its conserved first and last residue. A D gene is named only where the DNA matches it firmly. Rows may omit the clone size; those that give it use once, few, many or a size class.

clone size: .; V gene: TRBV7-9; D gene: .; J gene: TRBJ2-7; CDR3 protein: CASSLQALTGHEQYF; CDR3 DNA: TGTGCCAGCAGCTTACAGGCTTTGACGGGGCACGAGCAGTACTTC
clone size: .; V gene: TRBV10-2; D gene: TRBD2; J gene: TRBJ2-5; CDR3 protein: CASRLAGQETQYF; CDR3 DNA: TGCGCCAGCAGACTAGCGGGACAAGAGACCCAGTACTTC
clone size: .; V gene: TRBV6-6; D gene: TRBD1; J gene: TRBJ1-4; CDR3 protein: CASSTSGGEKLFF; CDR3 DNA: TGTGCCAGCAGTACCTCAGGGGGCGAAAAACTGTTTTTT
clone size: .; V gene: TRBV28; D gene: .; J gene: TRBJ2-6; CDR3 protein: CATQPSGANVLTF; CDR3 DNA: TGTGCCACCCAGCCCTCTGGGGCCAACGTCCTGACTTTC
clone size: few; V gene: TRBV4-1; D gene: TRBD2; J gene: TRBJ2-5; CDR3 protein: CASSQDGGRDGETQYF; CDR3 DNA: TGCGCCAGCAGCCAAGATGGAGGGAGGGATGGAGAGACCCAGTACTTC
clone size: .; V gene: TRBV6-6; D gene: .; J gene: TRBJ2-3; CDR3 protein: CASTWRRDGTDTQYF; CDR3 DNA: TGTGCCAGCACATGGCGGCGGGACGGCACAGATACGCAGTATTTT
clone size: .; V gene: TRBV4-3; D gene: TRBD1; J gene: TRBJ2-2; CDR3 protein: CASSQDRTGPSAGELFF; CDR3 DNA: TGCGCCAGCAGCCAAGATAGGACAGGGCCGAGCGCCGGGGAGCTGTTTTTT
clone size: .; V gene: TRBV27; D gene: TRBD1; J gene: TRBJ1-2; CDR3 protein: CASSLSQGGYGYTF; CDR3 DNA: TGTGCCAGCAGTTTATCGCAGGGGGGTTATGGCTACACCTTC
clone size: .; V gene: TRBV29-1; D gene: .; J gene: TRBJ2-3; CDR3 protein: CSVAELSTDTQYF; CDR3 DNA: TGCAGCGTTGCAGAGCTCAGCACAGATACGCAGTATTTT
clone size: .; V gene: TRBV2; D gene: .; J gene: TRBJ2-5; CDR3 protein: CASLSAGWGETQYF; CDR3 DNA: TGTGCCAGCCTAAGCGCCGGATGGGGAGAGACCCAGTACTTC
clone size: .; V gene: TRBV7-2; D gene: .; J gene: TRBJ2-7; CDR3 protein: CASSLPGSSYEQYF; CDR3 DNA: TGTGCCAGCAGCTTACCAGGGAGCTCCTACGAGCAGTACTTC
clone size: once; V gene: TRBV6-5; D gene: .; J gene: TRBJ2-2; CDR3 protein: CASSSQGSAGELFF; CDR3 DNA: TGTGCCAGCAGTTCCCAGGGGAGCGCCGGGGAGCTGTTTTTT
clone size: .; V gene: TRBV5-1; D gene: TRBD2; J gene: TRBJ2-2; CDR3 protein: CASRPGLAGEGTGELFF; CDR3 DNA: TGCGCCAGCAGGCCGGGACTAGCGGGAGAGGGGACCGGGGAGCTGTTTTTT
clone size: .; V gene: TRBV9; D gene: .; J gene: TRBJ2-3; CDR3 protein: CASSGEDTQYF; CDR3 DNA: TGTGCCAGCAGCGGGGAAGATACGCAGTATTTT
clone size: .; V gene: TRBV6-5; D gene: .; J gene: TRBJ2-2; CDR3 protein: CASSFGPDYTGELFF; CDR3 DNA: TGTGCCAGCAGTTTCGGGCCAGACTACACCGGGGAGCTGTTTTTT
clone size: .; V gene: TRBV27; D gene: .; J gene: TRBJ2-7; CDR3 protein: CASSLYGSSYEQYF; CDR3 DNA: TGTGCCAGCAGTTTATATGGCAGCTCCTACGAGCAGTACTTC
clone size: few; V gene: TRBV2; D gene: .; J gene: TRBJ2-3; CDR3 protein: CAILEGVITDTQYF; CDR3 DNA: TGTGCCATCTTAGAGGGGGTAATCACAGATACGCAGTATTTT
clone size: .; V gene: TRBV7-9; D gene: .; J gene: TRBJ1-2; CDR3 protein: CASSLTTGYTF; CDR3 DNA: TGTGCCAGCAGCTTAACAACTGGCTACACCTTC
clone size: once; V gene: TRBV6-1; D gene: .; J gene: TRBJ2-1; CDR3 protein: CASSEGFSEAPASNEQFF; CDR3 DNA: TGTGCCAGCAGTGAAGGGTTCTCTGAGGCCCCAGCCTCCAATGAGCAGTTCTTC
clone size: few; V gene: TRBV28; D gene: .; J gene: TRBJ2-7; CDR3 protein: CASSSTDYEQYF; CDR3 DNA: TGTGCCAGCAGCTCGACAGACTACGAGCAGTACTTC